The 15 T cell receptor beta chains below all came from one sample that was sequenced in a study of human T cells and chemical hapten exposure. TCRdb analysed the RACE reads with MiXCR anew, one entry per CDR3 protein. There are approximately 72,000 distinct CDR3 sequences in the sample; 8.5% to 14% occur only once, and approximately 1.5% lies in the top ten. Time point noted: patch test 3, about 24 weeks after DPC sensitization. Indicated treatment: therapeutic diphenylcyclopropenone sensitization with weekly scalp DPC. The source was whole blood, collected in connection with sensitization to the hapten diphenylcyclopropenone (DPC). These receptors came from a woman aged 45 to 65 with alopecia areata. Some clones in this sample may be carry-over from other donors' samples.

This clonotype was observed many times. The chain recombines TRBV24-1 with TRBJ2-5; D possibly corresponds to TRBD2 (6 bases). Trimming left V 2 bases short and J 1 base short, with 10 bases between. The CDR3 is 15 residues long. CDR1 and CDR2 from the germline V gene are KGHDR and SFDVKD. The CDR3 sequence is CATSDSGSPQETQYF. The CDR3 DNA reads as TGTGCCACCAGTGATTCCGGGAGCCCCCAAGAGACCCAGTACTTC.

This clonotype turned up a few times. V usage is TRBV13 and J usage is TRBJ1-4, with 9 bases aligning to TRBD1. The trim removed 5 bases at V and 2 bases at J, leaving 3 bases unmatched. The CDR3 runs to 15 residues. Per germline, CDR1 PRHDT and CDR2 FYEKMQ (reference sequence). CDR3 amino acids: CASSVGQGTNEKLFF. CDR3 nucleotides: TGTGCCAGCAGCGTCGGACAGGGGACTAATGAAAAACTGTTTTTT.

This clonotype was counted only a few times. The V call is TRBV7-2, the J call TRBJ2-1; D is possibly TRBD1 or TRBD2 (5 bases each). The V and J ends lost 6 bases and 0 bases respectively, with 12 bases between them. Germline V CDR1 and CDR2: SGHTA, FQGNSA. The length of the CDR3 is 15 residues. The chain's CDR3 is CASSWDRGSYNEQFF. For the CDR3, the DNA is TGTGCCAGCAGTTGGGACCGCGGCTCCTACAATGAGCAGTTCTTC.

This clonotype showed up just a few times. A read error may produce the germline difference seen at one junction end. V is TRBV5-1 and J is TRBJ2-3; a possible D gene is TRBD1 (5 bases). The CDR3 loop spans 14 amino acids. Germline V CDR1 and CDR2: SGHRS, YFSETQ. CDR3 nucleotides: TGCGCCAGCAGTTTGGGGCCTAACACAGATACGCAGTATTTT. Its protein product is CASSLGPNTDTQYF.

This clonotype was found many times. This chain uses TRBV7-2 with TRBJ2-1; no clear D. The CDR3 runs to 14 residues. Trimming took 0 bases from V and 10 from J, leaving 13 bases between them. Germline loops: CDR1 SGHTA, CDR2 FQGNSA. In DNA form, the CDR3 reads TGTGCCAGCAGCTTAGCCCGCCAGGTCTACGAGCAGTTCTTC. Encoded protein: CASSLARQVYEQFF.

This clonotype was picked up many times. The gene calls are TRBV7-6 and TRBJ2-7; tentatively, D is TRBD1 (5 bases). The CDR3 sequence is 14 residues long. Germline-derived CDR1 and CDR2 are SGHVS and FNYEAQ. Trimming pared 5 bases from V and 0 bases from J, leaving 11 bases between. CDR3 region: CASSQGLDSYEQYF. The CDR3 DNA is TGTGCCAGCAGCCAGGGTCTCGACTCCTACGAGCAGTACTTC.

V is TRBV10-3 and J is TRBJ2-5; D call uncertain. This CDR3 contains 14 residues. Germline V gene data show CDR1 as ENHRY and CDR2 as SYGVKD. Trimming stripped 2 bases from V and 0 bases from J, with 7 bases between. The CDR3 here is CAISERSDQETQYF. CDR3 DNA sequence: TGTGCCATCAGTGAGAGGTCAGACCAAGAGACCCAGTACTTC.

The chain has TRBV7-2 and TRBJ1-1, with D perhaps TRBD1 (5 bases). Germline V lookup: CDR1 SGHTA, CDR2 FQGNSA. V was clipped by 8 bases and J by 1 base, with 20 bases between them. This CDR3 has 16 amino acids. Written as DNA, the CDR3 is TGTGCCAGCTACCGGGCGGGGGGTCTAAAGAACACTGAAGCTTTCTTT. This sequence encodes CASYRAGGLKNTEAFF.

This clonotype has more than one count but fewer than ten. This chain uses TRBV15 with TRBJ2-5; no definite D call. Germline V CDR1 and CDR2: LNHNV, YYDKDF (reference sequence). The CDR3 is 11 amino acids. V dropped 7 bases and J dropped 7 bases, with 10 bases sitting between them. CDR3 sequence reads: CATTPPVTQYF. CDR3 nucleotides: TGTGCCACCACCCCCCCAGTGACCCAGTACTTC.

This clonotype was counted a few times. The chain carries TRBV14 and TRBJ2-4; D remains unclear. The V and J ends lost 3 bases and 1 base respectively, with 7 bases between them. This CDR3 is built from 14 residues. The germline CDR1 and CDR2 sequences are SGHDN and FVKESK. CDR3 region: CASSQRRAKNIQYF. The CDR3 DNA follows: TGTGCCAGCAGCCAGCGGCGGGCCAAAAACATTCAGTACTTC.

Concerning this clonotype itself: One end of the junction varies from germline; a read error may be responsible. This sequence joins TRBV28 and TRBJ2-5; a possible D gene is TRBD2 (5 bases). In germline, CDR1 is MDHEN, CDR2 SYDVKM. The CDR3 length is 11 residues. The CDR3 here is CASSSGRAGIF. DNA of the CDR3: TGTGCCAGCAGTTCAGGCCGGGCCGGGATCTTC.

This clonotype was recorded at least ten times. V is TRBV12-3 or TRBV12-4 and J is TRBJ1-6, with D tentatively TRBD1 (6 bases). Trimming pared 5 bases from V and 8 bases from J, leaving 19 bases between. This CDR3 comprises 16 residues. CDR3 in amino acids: CASSPTVGGRDSPLHF. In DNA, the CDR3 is TGTGCCAGCAGTCCCACCGTGGGGGGGCGGGATTCACCCCTCCACTTT.

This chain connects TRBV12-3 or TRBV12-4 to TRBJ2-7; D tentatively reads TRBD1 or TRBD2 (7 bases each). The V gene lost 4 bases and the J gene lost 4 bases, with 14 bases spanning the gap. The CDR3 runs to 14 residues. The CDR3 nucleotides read TGTGCCAGCAGTTGGGGGGGGACAGAATACGAGCAGTACTTC. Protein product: CASSWGGTEYEQYF.

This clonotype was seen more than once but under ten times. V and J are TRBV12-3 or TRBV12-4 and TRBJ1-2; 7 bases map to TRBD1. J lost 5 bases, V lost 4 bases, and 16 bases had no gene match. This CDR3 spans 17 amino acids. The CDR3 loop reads CASSSPTGTDLTYGYTF. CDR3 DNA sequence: TGTGCCAGCAGTTCGCCTACCGGGACAGACTTGACTTATGGCTACACCTTC.

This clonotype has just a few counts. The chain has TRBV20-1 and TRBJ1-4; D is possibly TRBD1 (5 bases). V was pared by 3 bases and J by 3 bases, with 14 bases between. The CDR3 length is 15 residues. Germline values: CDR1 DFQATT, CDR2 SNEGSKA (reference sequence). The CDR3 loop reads CSASLPEGPNEKLFF. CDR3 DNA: TGCAGTGCTAGCTTACCCGAGGGGCCTAATGAAAAACTGTTTTTT.